Detailed here is one T cell receptor beta chain. The data originate from a study of T cells expressing NK-cell markers. Scientists made TCR beta cDNA using 5'RACE template switching with UMIs. TCRdb reanalyzed the 5' RACE reads and collapses them to one entry per CDR3 protein, without DNA. Listed are about 260,000 distinct CDR3 sequences; around 4% falls within the top ten. CDR1 is SGDLS, CDR2 YYNGEE, per germline. The CDR3 runs to 15 residues. The sequenced sample consisted of blood T cells: a sorted CD56 or NKG2C T cell subset, CD4+ or CD8+ T cells, or bulk PBMC T cells (not recorded which). The receptor's source is a woman between 18 and 70 years old in good health. The chain links TRBV9 to TRBJ2-1. This chain's CDR3 is CASSVGSTLNNEQFF. Looking up the rest from reference TRBV9 and TRBJ2-1 gives the full variable domain: DSGVTQTPKHLITATGQRVTLRCSPRSGDLSVYWYQQSLDQGLQFLIQYYNGEERAKGNILERFSAQQFPDLHSELNLSSLELGDSALYFCASSVGSTLNNEQFFGPGTRLTVL.